This T cell receptor beta chain stems from a study of blood T cell repertoires in COVID-19. For the study at large: From the United States, Italy and Spain came samples of acute and convalescent COVID-19. Sources were T cells, B-cell-depleted T cells, or PBMCs; the material itself was cDNA or gDNA.

As handled by the study authors: Nucleated cell counts were estimated from reference gene primer amplification. Profiled with immunoSEQ multiplex PCR; TCRdb holds only in-frame clones, not every one. The DNA gave D and trimming, while V, J and clone size come from that table. The data show a few hundred thousand clones, 89% seen once. Sequencing input: peripheral blood. The sequence was collected from a woman aged 40 to 50 who had recovered from COVID-19.

The DNA for the CDR3 is TGCGCCAGCAGTGATGGGGGACTTAGCGAGCAGTTCTTC. It is translated as CASSDGGLSEQFF. The chain couples TRBV10-1 to TRBJ2-1, with D perhaps matching TRBD2 (6 bases). V dropped 3 bases and J dropped 10 bases, with 13 bases sitting between them. The germline V gene has CDR1 WNHNN and CDR2 SYGVQD (reference sequence). CDR3 length: 13 residues.